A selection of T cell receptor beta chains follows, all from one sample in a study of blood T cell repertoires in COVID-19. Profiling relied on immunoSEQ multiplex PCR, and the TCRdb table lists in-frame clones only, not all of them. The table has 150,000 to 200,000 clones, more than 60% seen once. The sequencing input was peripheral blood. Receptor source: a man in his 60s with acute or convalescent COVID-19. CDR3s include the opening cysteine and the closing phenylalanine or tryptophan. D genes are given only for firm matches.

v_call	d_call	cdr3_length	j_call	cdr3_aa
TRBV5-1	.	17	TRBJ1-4	CASSRVRVGATNEKLFF
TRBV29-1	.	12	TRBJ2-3	CSVVRGTDTQYF
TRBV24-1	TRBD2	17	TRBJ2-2	CATSDLPRGGVSGELFF
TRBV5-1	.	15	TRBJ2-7	CASTSDRSLGDEQYF
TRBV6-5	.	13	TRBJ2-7	CASSYGRTYEQYF
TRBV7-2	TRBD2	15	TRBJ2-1	CASSLDGALAGEKFF
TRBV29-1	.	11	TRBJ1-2	CSVADMYGYTF
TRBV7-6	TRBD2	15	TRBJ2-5	CASSLTGGAGETQYF
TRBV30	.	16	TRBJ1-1	CAWSWYGEAMNTEAFF
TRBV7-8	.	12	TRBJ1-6	CASSTTNSPLHF
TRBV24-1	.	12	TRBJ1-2	CATSDYRDGYTF
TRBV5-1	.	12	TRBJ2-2	CASRFTVGELFF
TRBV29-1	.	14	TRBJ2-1	CSVDGIGPYNEQFF
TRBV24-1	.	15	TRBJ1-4	CATSDPTGSGEKLFF
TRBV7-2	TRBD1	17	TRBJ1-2	CASSLRDRVEGNYGYTF
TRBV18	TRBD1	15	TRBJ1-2	CASSPSGTGIYGYTF
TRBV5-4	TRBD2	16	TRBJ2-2	CASSLGGSGVTGELFF
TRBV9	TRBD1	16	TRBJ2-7	CASSDSPGQGFYEQYF
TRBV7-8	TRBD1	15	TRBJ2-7	CASSLWTGASYEQYF
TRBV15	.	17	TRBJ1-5	CATSRDLGGQGNQPQHF
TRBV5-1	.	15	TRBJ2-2	CASRPGGGDTGELFF
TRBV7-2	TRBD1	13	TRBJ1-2	CASNLGTGPGYTF
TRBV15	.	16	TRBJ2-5	CATSRDFNRPQETQYF
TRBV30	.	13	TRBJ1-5	CAWSEHSNQPQHF
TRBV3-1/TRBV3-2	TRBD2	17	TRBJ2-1	CASSQDGSGGYYNEQFF
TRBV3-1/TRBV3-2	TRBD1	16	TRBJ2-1	CASSQEGQGRSGEQFF
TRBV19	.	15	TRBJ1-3	CASSILARSGNTIYF
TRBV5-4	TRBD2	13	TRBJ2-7	CASSFGGGRKQYF
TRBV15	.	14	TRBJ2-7	CATSTQRDTYEQYF
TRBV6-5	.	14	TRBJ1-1	CASSYTFSNTEAFF
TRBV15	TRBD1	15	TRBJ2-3	CATSNGQGGTDTQYF
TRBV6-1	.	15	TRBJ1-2	CASSEVYVAVYGYTF
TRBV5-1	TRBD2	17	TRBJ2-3	CASSSRGGLSSTDTQYF
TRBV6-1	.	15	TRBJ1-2	CASSELQASNYGYTF
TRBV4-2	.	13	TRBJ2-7	CASSQDERYEQYF
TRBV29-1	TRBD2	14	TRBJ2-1	CSVVERGAYNEQFF
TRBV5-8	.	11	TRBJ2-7	CASSWAYEQYF
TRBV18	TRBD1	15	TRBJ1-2	CASSPRRTGRWGNTF
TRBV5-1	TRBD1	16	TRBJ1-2	CASSGGQGSLNYGYTF
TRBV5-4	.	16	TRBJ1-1	CASSLGGGQRNTEAFF
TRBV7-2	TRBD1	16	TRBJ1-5	CASSLVVGQGNQPQHF
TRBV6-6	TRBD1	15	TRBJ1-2	CASSSGTVSNYGYTF
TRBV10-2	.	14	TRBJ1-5	CASRARAVGQPQHF
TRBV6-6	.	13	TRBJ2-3	CASSFVRSDTQYF
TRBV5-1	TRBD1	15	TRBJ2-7	CASSFGGTGSYEQYF